The entry that follows covers one T cell receptor (beta chain) sequence. Its antigen is as yet unknown. This entry belongs to a study of T cell responses to AZD1222 COVID-19 vaccine. Findings and caveats of the study: Clonal diversity was possibly underestimated, and the donors were mostly white British, with more females.

TCRdb's table, derived via immunoSEQ multiplex PCR, lists solely in-frame clones and lacks some. The sample holds about 140,000 clones, roughly nine tenths seen once. This CDR3 region has 14 residues. Looked up from germline, CDR1 is ENHRY and CDR2 is SYGVKD. The V end lost 6 bases, the J end lost 2 bases, and 13 bases lay between the germline ends. This TCR was recovered from an adult in good health. This chain uses TRBV10-3 with TRBJ1-2; D is perhaps TRBD1 (5 bases). The sample was peripheral blood, taken on day 0 of AZD1222 vaccination. CDR3 bases: TGTGCCATCAGGAGGACGGGGGAGAACTATGGCTACACCTTC. It translates to CAIRRTGENYGYTF.